Listed below are T cell receptor beta chains from one sample, sequenced in a study of control samples from healthy donors and cancer patients. This table comes from immunoSEQ multiplex PCR, and its TCRdb copy is limited to in-frame clones, with some not included. The sample consists of 150,000 to 200,000 clones, 92% of them appearing once. The sample consisted of blood. These receptors originate from a woman aged 25-40 years in good health. CDR3s include the opening cysteine and the closing phenylalanine or tryptophan. The D gene is left open where the match is weak. The size entry is marked missing in some rows and otherwise reads once, few, many or a size class.

>TRBD2|17|NA|TRBJ2-1|TRBV11-3
TGTGCCAGCAGGAGACTAGCGGAGGCCCATTCCTACAATGAGCAGTTCTTC
CASRRLAEAHSYNEQFF
>TRBD2|14|NA|TRBJ2-1|TRBV28
TGTGCCAGCAGTTTACTAGCGGGAGTCAATGAGCAGTTCTTC
CASSLLAGVNEQFF
>NA|16|NA|TRBJ1-3|TRBV15
TGTGCCACCAGCAGAGATTCGGGGAGTCCTGGAAACACCATATATTTT
CATSRDSGSPGNTIYF
>NA|16|NA|TRBJ1-2|TRBV19
TGTGCCAGTAGTATAGATCCGATCGCAGGGAGGGATGGCTACACCTTC
CASSIDPIAGRDGYTF
>TRBD2|17|NA|TRBJ2-1|TRBV4-3
TGCGCCAGCAGCCCCGAGGCGAACGCGGGAGGGGACAATGAGCAGTTCTTC
CASSPEANAGGDNEQFF
>TRBD1|14|NA|TRBJ1-1|TRBV5-1
TGCGCCAGCAGACAGGGACAGATGAACACTGAAGCTTTCTTT
CASRQGQMNTEAFF
>NA|13|NA|TRBJ1-5|TRBV19
TGTGCCAGTAGTTTCCAGGGGCGTCAGCCCCAGCATTTT
CASSFQGRQPQHF
>NA|15|NA|TRBJ1-3|TRBV4-3
TGCGCCAGCAGCCAAGAAGGGTTCTCTGGAAACACCATATATTTT
CASSQEGFSGNTIYF
>NA|15|NA|TRBJ2-3|TRBV29-1
TGCAGCGTTTCGGCCGGGACCCTACGAACAGATACGCAGTATTTT
CSVSAGTLRTDTQYF
>NA|14|NA|TRBJ1-4|TRBV18
TGTGCCAGCTCTCCCGGGGGGGGCGACGAAAAACTGTTTTTT
CASSPGGGDEKLFF
>TRBD1|16|NA|TRBJ2-5|TRBV6-1
TGTGCCAGCAGTGATCTATTGAACAGGGGATTAGAGACCCAGTACTTC
CASSDLLNRGLETQYF
>TRBD1|16|NA|TRBJ1-5|TRBV19
TGTGCCAGTGCCGGACGGGGACAGGGGGGCAATCAGCCCCAGCATTTT
CASAGRGQGGNQPQHF
>NA|13|NA|TRBJ2-2|TRBV30
TGTGCCTGGAGTGTACAGGCCGCCGGGGAGCTGTTTTTT
CAWSVQAAGELFF
>TRBD1|14|NA|TRBJ1-1|TRBV6-5
TGTGCCAGCAGTCGGGACAGGACCTACACTGAAGCTTTCTTT
CASSRDRTYTEAFF
>TRBD1|14|NA|TRBJ2-1|TRBV27
TGTGCCAGCACTTCCGGCAGGGGGACAAATGAGCAGTTCTTC
CASTSGRGTNEQFF
>NA|13|NA|TRBJ2-2|TRBV6-5
TGTGCCAGCAGTTACTCAGCAGTCGGGGAGCTGTTTTTT
CASSYSAVGELFF
>NA|14|NA|TRBJ2-5|TRBV27
TGTGCCAGCAGTTTAGTACCCGGGGGAGAGACCCAGTACTTC
CASSLVPGGETQYF
>NA|15|NA|TRBJ2-6|TRBV10-2
TGCGCCAGCAAACCAGACAGGTCTGGGGCCAACGTCCTGACTTTC
CASKPDRSGANVLTF
>TRBD1|16|NA|TRBJ1-1|TRBV28
TGTGCCAGCAGTGACGCGCCGGGACAGGGGAGGACTGAAGCTTTCTTT
CASSDAPGQGRTEAFF
>NA|16|NA|TRBJ1-6|TRBV7-9
TGTGCCAGCAGCTTAAATCGGGGATACTATAATTCACCCCTCCACTTT
CASSLNRGYYNSPLHF
>NA|10|NA|TRBJ2-5|TRBV12-3/TRBV12-4
TGTGCCAGCAGTGAAGAGACCCAGTACTTC
CASSEETQYF
>NA|13|few|TRBJ2-7|TRBV3-1/TRBV3-2
TGTGCCAGCACCCATGGACCGACGGACGAGCAGTACTTC
CASTHGPTDEQYF
>NA|12|NA|TRBJ2-7|TRBV6-5
TGTGCCGTCGTGGGACTTTCCTACGAGCAGTACTTC
CAVVGLSYEQYF
>NA|14|NA|TRBJ1-1|TRBV4-3
TGCGCCAGCAGCCTGAGGGGGGGGAGCGCTGAAGCTTTCTTT
CASSLRGGSAEAFF
>NA|15|NA|TRBJ2-7|TRBV4-2
TGTGCCAGCAGCCAACAAAAGGCAGGGAGCCACGAGCAGTACTTC
CASSQQKAGSHEQYF
>TRBD1|15|NA|TRBJ1-4|TRBV25-1
TGTGCCAGCAGTGAATTTACAGGGGCTAATGAAAAACTGTTTTTT
CASSEFTGANEKLFF
>NA|13|NA|TRBJ2-7|TRBV6-6
TGTGCCAGCAGTTACGTGAGCTCCTACGAGCAGTACTTC
CASSYVSSYEQYF
>TRBD1|15|NA|TRBJ1-2|TRBV7-8
TGTGCCAGCAGCACCAGACAGGGGTCTAACTATGGCTACACCTTC
CASSTRQGSNYGYTF
>TRBD1|16|NA|TRBJ1-1|TRBV6-2/TRBV6-3
TGTGCCAGCAGTTTCCTTCGACAGGGGGCGAACACTGAAGCTTTCTTT
CASSFLRQGANTEAFF
>TRBD1|14|NA|TRBJ1-5|TRBV28
TGTGCCAGCGAAGGACAGGCTCGGGGGTGGCCCCAGCATTTT
CASEGQARGWPQHF
>NA|12|NA|TRBJ1-1|TRBV29-1
TGCAGCGTTCTAACGGATAACACTGAAGCTTTCTTT
CSVLTDNTEAFF
>TRBD2|18|NA|TRBJ2-3|TRBV11-2
TGTGCCAGCAGCCCCTGGACTAGCTTCCCCTCTAGCACAGATACGCAGTATTTT
CASSPWTSFPSSTDTQYF
>NA|15|NA|TRBJ2-5|TRBV5-8
TGTGCCAGCAGGGGCAGGGTCGGGATAAGAGAGACCCAGTACTTC
CASRGRVGIRETQYF
>NA|15|NA|TRBJ1-4|TRBV9
TGTGCCAGCAGCGCGGGACATCTCTCCAATGAAAAACTGTTTTTT
CASSAGHLSNEKLFF
>TRBD1|13|once|TRBJ1-4|TRBV14
TGTGCCAGCAGCCATCCCAGGGGGGCGAAACTGTTTTTT
CASSHPRGAKLFF
>NA|13|NA|TRBJ2-7|TRBV12-3/TRBV12-4
TGTGCCAGCAGCTATCTACAGGTCCCCGAGCAGTACTTC
CASSYLQVPEQYF
>NA|15|NA|TRBJ2-5|TRBV7-3
TGTGCCAGCAGCCAGAGCCCAGGGCTCGGCGAGACCCAGTACTTC
CASSQSPGLGETQYF
>NA|13|once|TRBJ2-5|TRBV7-2
TGTGCCAGCAGCCCCGATCCGGGAGAGACCCAGTACTTC
CASSPDPGETQYF
>TRBD2|18|NA|TRBJ2-3|TRBV5-1
TGCGCCAGCAGCTTGTTCCTAGCGGGGACGATCCGCACAGATACGCAGTATTTT
CASSLFLAGTIRTDTQYF
>NA|16|NA|TRBJ2-3|TRBV4-2
TGTGCCAGCAGCCCCAAGGATCGGGATAGAACAGATACGCAGTATTTT
CASSPKDRDRTDTQYF
>TRBD1|13|NA|TRBJ2-7|TRBV7-8
TGTGCCAGCTCCCGCCAGGGGGACTACGAGCAGTACTTC
CASSRQGDYEQYF
>TRBD2|14|NA|TRBJ2-1|TRBV5-6
TGTGCCAGCAGCTTAGTAGGGACTAGTCATGAGCAGTTCTTC
CASSLVGTSHEQFF
>NA|13|NA|TRBJ2-7|TRBV24-1
TGTGCCACCAGTGATTGGGGGCAGGGAGAGCAGTACTTC
CATSDWGQGEQYF
>NA|17|NA|TRBJ1-2|TRBV7-3
TGTGCCAGCAGCCAGCCCGAACGGGGGGGAGGTCAATATGGCTACACCTTC
CASSQPERGGGQYGYTF
>NA|15|NA|TRBJ2-7|TRBV5-4
TGTGCCAGCAGTAAAAATCCGGGACCGACTTTCGAGCAGTACTTC
CASSKNPGPTFEQYF
>TRBD2|15|NA|TRBJ2-4|TRBV25-1
TGTGCCAGCAGTGAATGGGGGGGAACCAAAAACATTCAGTACTTC
CASSEWGGTKNIQYF
>TRBD2|15|NA|TRBJ2-1|TRBV7-3
TGTGCCAGCAGCTTATCTAGCGGGAGTGGGAATGAGCAGTTCTTC
CASSLSSGSGNEQFF
>NA|16|NA|TRBJ1-2|TRBV3-1/TRBV3-2
TGTGCCACCCCCCCAGGGCCTTCTAACTTTGCCTATGGCTACACCTTC
CATPPGPSNFAYGYTF
>TRBD2|17|once|TRBJ2-3|TRBV11-2
TGTGCCAGCAGCTTAGGGGGACTAACGAGAGACCCAGATACGCAGTATTTT
CASSLGGLTRDPDTQYF
>TRBD1|16|NA|TRBJ1-5|TRBV7-2
TGTGCCAGCAGCTTAGCGGTAGGGGGCGTCAATCAGCCCCAGCATTTT
CASSLAVGGVNQPQHF
>NA|16|once|TRBJ2-2|TRBV5-6
TGTGCCAGCAGCTTGGCTTACGGGGTCGAAACCGGGGAGCTGTTTTTT
CASSLAYGVETGELFF
>TRBD1|14|NA|TRBJ1-5|TRBV28
TGTGCCAGCAGTTTAGCACAGGGGTTTCAGCCCCAGCATTTT
CASSLAQGFQPQHF
>NA|14|NA|TRBJ2-2|TRBV19
TGTGCCAGTAGTTCCGGGGGGAACACCGGGGAGCTGTTTTTT
CASSSGGNTGELFF
>NA|17|NA|TRBJ2-3|TRBV24-1
TGTGCCACCAGTGACCCCCCGAGAGACCGTGGCACAGATACGCAGTATTTT
CATSDPPRDRGTDTQYF
>TRBD1|14|NA|TRBJ1-2|TRBV27
TGTGCCAGCAGTTTTTTTCGGGACAGCTATGGCTACACCTTC
CASSFFRDSYGYTF
>TRBD1|16|NA|TRBJ1-2|TRBV27
TGTGCCAGCAGTCCCGGACAGGGGGCTTTTAACTATGGCTACACCTTC
CASSPGQGAFNYGYTF
>TRBD1|15|NA|TRBJ1-1|TRBV28
TGTGCCAGCAGAGGGACAGGCCGGATGGACACTGAAGCTTTCTTT
CASRGTGRMDTEAFF
>NA|14|NA|TRBJ1-2|TRBV10-3
TGTGCCATCAGTTCGACAGTCAGGGACTATGGCTACACCTTC
CAISSTVRDYGYTF
>NA|13|NA|TRBJ1-1|TRBV6-1
TGTGCCAGCAGTGACAGGGAGAACACTGAAGCTTTCTTT
CASSDRENTEAFF